This T cell receptor beta chain stems from a study of T cells in narcolepsy. Repertoires were generated with immunoSEQ multiplex PCR, while TCRdb's copy carries only in-frame clones and drops some. The data hold about 27,000 clones, with around nine tenths observed a single time. The source is a human donor with narcolepsy. The specimen was CD45RA- memory CD4+ T cells from PBMCs.

The CDR3 DNA reads TGTGCCAGCAAAACGGGGACTGAAGCTTTCTTT. Translation gives CASKTGTEAFF. V gene TRBV6-1 combines with J gene TRBJ1-1; D ambiguous. This CDR3 is built from 11 residues. Per the germline V gene, CDR1 is MNHNS and CDR2 is SASEGT. Trimming left V 7 bases short and J 5 bases short, with 8 bases between.